The next 9 T cell receptor beta chains were all read from a single sample in a study of blood T cell repertoires in COVID-19. Using immunoSEQ multiplex PCR, the repertoire was profiled, and TCRdb retains in-frame clones only, with some absent. Among tens of thousands of clones listed, roughly 82% were seen once. Material: peripheral blood. These receptors were collected from an elderly woman with active or convalescent COVID-19.

The chain is built from TRBV6-2 or TRBV6-3 and TRBJ2-5, with D uncertain. The CDR3 length is 20 residues. In germline, CDR1 is MNHEY, CDR2 SVGEGT. Trimming shortened V by 3 bases and J by 2 bases, and 28 bases separated the two germline ends. CDR3 amino acids: CASSYSGRWAQVVSQETQYF. CDR3 nucleotide sequence: TGTGCCAGCAGTTATTCAGGCCGGTGGGCTCAGGTGGTCTCACAAGAGACCCAGTACTTC.

The chain carries TRBV3-1 (or the pseudogene TRBV3-2) and TRBJ1-1; tentative D call: TRBD1 (5 bases). The CDR3 is 14 amino acids. V lost 0 bases and J lost 6, with 11 bases in between. Germline V lookup: CDR1 LGHDT, CDR2 YNNKEL (reference sequence). CDR3 bases: TGTGCCAGCAGCCAAGATTTTTCAGGGTCTGAAGCTTTCTTT. Residues: CASSQDFSGSEAFF.

This sequence joins TRBV5-4 and TRBJ2-2; D gene ambiguous. Germline V gene data show CDR1 as SGHNT and CDR2 as YYREEE (reference sequence). V gave up 4 bases and J gave up 6 bases, with 10 bases separating them. The CDR3 extends over 13 amino acids. Here the CDR3 DNA reads TGTGCCAGCAGCCCCCGCGCTTCCGGGGAGCTGTTTTTT. Residues: CASSPRASGELFF.

The chain recombines TRBV27 with TRBJ1-3; D remains unclear. Deletions cut 0 bases from V and 4 bases from J, with 7 bases between. The CDR3 spans 14 residues. CDR1 and CDR2 (germline): MNHEY, SMNVEV (reference sequence). The CDR3 region is CASSLSARGNTIYF. CDR3 in DNA: TGTGCCAGCAGTTTATCCGCCCGGGGAAACACCATATATTTT.

A few counts support this clone. The V call is TRBV28, the J call TRBJ1-2; 8 bases align to TRBD1. The CDR3 sequence is 14 residues long. V shed 6 bases, J shed 8 bases, and the junction held 11 bases outside the gene matches. CDR1 MDHEN and CDR2 SYDVKM come from the germline V gene. CDR3 loop: CASSPGQGLGGYTF. CDR3 bases: TGTGCCAGCAGCCCTGGACAGGGTTTGGGCGGCTACACCTTC.

The chain couples TRBV5-1 to TRBJ2-1, with 8 bases fitting TRBD1. After removal of 3 bases from V and 7 bases from J, the junction contained 9 bases not matched to a gene. The V gene's germline CDR1 is SGHRS and CDR2 YFSETQ. The CDR3 extends over 15 amino acids. The CDR3 region is CASSWDRPSGNEQFF. The CDR3 coding sequence is TGCGCCAGCAGCTGGGACAGGCCATCTGGGAATGAGCAGTTCTTC.

The rearrangement joins TRBV28 to TRBJ1-2, with TRBD1 as a possible D gene (6 bases). The CDR3 runs to 13 residues. Germline loops: CDR1 MDHEN, CDR2 SYDVKM. V dropped 4 bases and J dropped 3 bases, with 9 bases sitting between them. This chain's CDR3 is CASSYGTHYGYTF. CDR3 bases: TGTGCCAGCAGTTACGGGACACACTATGGCTACACCTTC.

This chain uses TRBV24-1 with TRBJ1-4; D uncertain. Germline CDR1 and CDR2: KGHDR and SFDVKD. The CDR3 extends over 18 amino acids. Trimming removed 3 bases from V and 5 bases from J, with 21 bases in between. The CDR3 nucleotides read TGTGCCACCAGTGATCTCCCCCCGATTGGCCGTCCGAATGAAAAACTGTTTTTT. Its protein product is CATSDLPPIGRPNEKLFF.

The V call is TRBV7-6, the J call TRBJ1-1; D is unclear. Germline lookup yields CDR1 SGHVS and CDR2 FNYEAQ. V lost 0 bases and J lost 3, with 8 bases in between. The CDR3 has 14 residues. CDR3 DNA sequence: TGTGCCAGCAGCTTAGCTGCAGGTTACACTGAAGCTTTCTTT. Translated, it gives CASSLAAGYTEAFF.